The 18 T cell receptor beta chains reported below all come from one sample, sequenced in a study of regulatory T cells in long-lasting Graves disease (dated by TCRdb to the early 2020s). The protocol used for the library was multiplex PCR. The sequencer listed for this sample is Illumina HiSeq 4000. TCR beta libraries were built with iRepertoire HTBI primers and Arm-PCR amplification of CDR3 regions. TCRdb passed the public sequencing reads through fastp at Q25 and MiXCR, retaining productive beta sequences. Each record represents a unique CDR3 protein, reported with the most common genes and DNA among its rows. Recorded for this sample are roughly 360,000 distinct CDR3 sequences; 10% to 15% of them occurred a single time. The ten largest clones capture approximately 20% of the sample. In light of the paper, this sample's time point label describes: newly diagnosed GD, antithyroid drugs for less than 3 months. RNA was extracted from PBMCs in TRIzol for both TCR sequencing and RNA sequencing.

These data were likewise used in another study, on T cells in Graves' hyperthyroidism and ophthalmopathy.

Sequencing used peripheral blood mononuclear cells (PBMCs), obtained at new diagnosis, from a patient treated with antithyroid drugs. The source is a woman aged 18-29 years with Graves disease. Donor details come from another sample of the same person, matched by shared clones.

The rearrangement uses TRBV5-1 and TRBJ2-5; 9 nucleotides match TRBD1. Per germline, CDR1 SGHRS and CDR2 YFSETQ. The CDR3 spans 16 residues. After removal of 3 bases from V and 4 bases from J, the junction contained 10 bases not matched to a gene. The CDR3 region has the DNA TGCGCCAGCAGCTGGGGCCCGGGACAGGGAATAGAGACCCAGTACTTC. It specifies CASSWGPGQGIETQYF. Full variable domain (remainder filled in from reference TRBV5-1 and TRBJ2-5): KAGVTQTPRYLIKTRGQQVTLSCSPISGHRSVSWYQQTPGQGLQFLFEYFSETQRNKGNFPGRFSGRQFSNSRSEMNVSTLELGDSALYLCASSWGPGQGIETQYFGPGTRLLVL.

This clonotype occurred many times. The rearrangement links TRBV24-1 to TRBJ2-1, with 9 nucleotides matching TRBD1. This CDR3 has 17 residues. V gave up 3 bases and J gave up 1 base; unmatched junction bases: 6. Germline CDR1 reads KGHDR; CDR2 reads SFDVKD. The CDR3 region is CATSDPRTGASYNEQFF. CDR3 sequence (DNA): TGTGCCACCAGTGATCCTAGGACAGGGGCATCCTACAATGAGCAGTTCTTC.

This clonotype was seen ten or more times. The gene calls are TRBV27 and TRBJ2-1; the match to TRBD1 covers 10 bases. The CDR3 sequence is 14 residues long. Germline V lookup: CDR1 MNHEY, CDR2 SMNVEV (reference sequence). J was trimmed by 6 bases and V by 5 bases; bases with no gene match: 4. The CDR3: CASSPRTGGNEQFF. The CDR3 coding sequence is TGTGCCAGCAGTCCGAGGACAGGGGGCAATGAGCAGTTCTTC.

This clonotype was found a few times. This may arise from a read error, as a much more abundant clone is one base away. This CDR3 is CASSENSSNGKLFF. Written as DNA, the CDR3 is TGTGCCAGCAGTGAAAACAGCAGTAATGGAAAACTGTTTTTT. The V call is TRBV2, the J call TRBJ1-4, with unresolved D. CDR3 length: 14 amino acids. Germline CDR1 is SNHLY and CDR2 is FYNNEI.

Only a few counts were recorded for this clonotype. The chain couples TRBV4-3 to TRBJ1-5, with D uncertain. The CDR3 totals 14 residues. The germline V gene has CDR1 LGHNA and CDR2 YSLEER. V was shortened by 3 bases and J by 3 bases, with 9 bases between the two germline ends. The DNA for the CDR3 is TGCGCCAGCAGCCAGGAACCTACCAATCAGCCCCAGCATTTT. Its translation is CASSQEPTNQPQHF.

This clonotype was counted at least ten times. This rearrangement joins TRBV2 to TRBJ1-5, with D hard to call. Trimming cost V 6 bases and J 1 base, with 10 bases left between them. CDR1 SNHLY and CDR2 FYNNEI come from the germline V gene. The CDR3 extends over 14 amino acids. CDR3 sequence reads: CASRFGSSNQPQHF. As DNA, the CDR3 is TGTGCCAGCAGGTTCGGGTCAAGCAATCAGCCCCAGCATTTT.

In its sample, this clonotype was seen many times. This rearrangement joins TRBV5-6 to TRBJ2-1; D not resolved. CDR1 and CDR2 from the germline V gene are SGHDT and YYEEEE. This CDR3 is built from 13 residues. Deletions cut 6 bases from V and 8 bases from J, with 15 bases between. The CDR3 loop is CASTNFRIHEQFF. The DNA of the CDR3 is TGTGCCAGCACCAATTTTCGGATCCATGAGCAGTTCTTC.

V and J are TRBV5-1 and TRBJ1-1, with D maybe TRBD1 (5 bases). Germline-derived CDR1 and CDR2 are SGHRS and YFSETQ. Trimming pared 4 bases from V and 4 bases from J, leaving 17 bases between. CDR3 size: 15 residues. Written as DNA, the CDR3 is TGCGCCAGCAGCCGACCCCCAGGGTTGGGCACTGAAGCTTTCTTT. Its translation is CASSRPPGLGTEAFF.

This clonotype was seen many times. This chain joins TRBV5-6 and TRBJ2-7; possibly TRBD1 or TRBD2 for D (5 bases each). This CDR3 spans 13 amino acids. The V and J ends lost 6 bases and 1 base respectively, with 11 bases between them. The germline gives CDR1 SGHDT, CDR2 YYEEEE. The CDR3 DNA follows: TGTGCCAGCACCCTGGGACGGTCCTACGAGCAGTACTTC. It encodes CASTLGRSYEQYF.

This clonotype showed up many times. V is TRBV20-1 and J is TRBJ1-5; D remains unclear. The CDR3 has 16 residues. The V gene lost 3 bases and the J gene lost 2 bases, with 17 bases spanning the gap. CDR1 and CDR2 (germline): DFQATT, SNEGSKA (reference sequence). The chain's CDR3 is CSARERGWYGNQPQHF. CDR3 DNA sequence: TGCAGTGCTAGGGAGCGGGGATGGTACGGCAATCAGCCCCAGCATTTT.

At least ten counts were recorded for this clonotype. The V and J genes are TRBV11-1 and TRBJ2-1; the D gene is possibly TRBD1 (6 bases). This CDR3 has 16 residues. CDR1 and CDR2 from the germline V gene are SGHAT and FQDESV (reference sequence). Between the trimmed V and J ends, which lost 2 bases and 0 bases, there was a span of 11 bases. Here the CDR3 DNA reads TGTGCCAGCAGCTTAAAAAGGGGGAGCTCCTACAATGAGCAGTTCTTC. Translated: CASSLKRGSSYNEQFF.

The J gene is TRBJ2-5, the V gene TRBV6-5, with 12 bases lining up with TRBD2. The CDR3 consists of 17 residues. The germline V gene encodes CDR1 MNHEY and CDR2 SVGAGI. V shed 3 bases, J shed 5 bases, and the junction held 10 bases outside the gene matches. This CDR3 reads CASSYVWLAGGPETQYF. CDR3 bases: TGTGCCAGCAGTTATGTGTGGCTAGCGGGGGGGCCGGAGACCCAGTACTTC.

The table lists this clonotype with a few counts. V gene TRBV24-1 combines with J gene TRBJ2-3; D gene uncertain. Per germline, CDR1 KGHDR and CDR2 SFDVKD. V lost 4 bases and J 4 bases, leaving 11 bases between the germline ends. The CDR3 runs 14 residues. Here the CDR3 DNA reads TGTGCCACCAGTGACGGTGTGGCAGCAGATACGCAGTATTTT. It yields the protein CATSDGVAADTQYF.

The rearrangement links TRBV6-2 or TRBV6-3 to TRBJ1-5; unclear D gene. Trimming shortened V by 2 bases and J by 7 bases, and 15 bases separated the two germline ends. Germline CDR1 MNHEY, CDR2 SVGEGT. The CDR3 has 15 residues. Written as DNA, the CDR3 is TGTGCCAGCAGTTACGGTTCGAGGTTGAGGCAGCCCCAGCATTTT. The encoded protein is CASSYGSRLRQPQHF.

This clonotype has a count of ten or more. The chain recombines TRBV7-3 with TRBJ2-1; TRBD2 agrees at 9 bases. The J segment lost 10 bases and the V segment lost 0 bases, leaving 4 bases of the junction unmatched. This CDR3 is built from 14 residues. Per the germline V gene, CDR1 is SGHTA and CDR2 is FQGTGA. The CDR3 protein is CASSLTGLAREQFF. The CDR3 bases are TGTGCCAGCAGCTTAACGGGACTAGCTAGGGAGCAGTTCTTC.

This clonotype was recorded at least ten times. The rearrangement joins TRBV7-9 to TRBJ1-2; a possible D gene is TRBD1 (5 bases). This CDR3 comprises 13 residues. Germline values: CDR1 SEHNR, CDR2 FQNEAQ (reference sequence). Trimming took 5 bases from V and 12 from J, leaving 19 bases between them. The CDR3 DNA is TGTGCCAGCAGCCTTCTTGGGACGGTGGAGCACACCTTC. Protein sequence: CASSLLGTVEHTF.

The rearrangement joins TRBV4-1 to TRBJ1-6; 8 nucleotides line up with TRBD1. CDR3 size: 15 residues. The J segment lost 8 bases and the V segment lost 4 bases, leaving 7 bases of the junction unmatched. The germline V gene encodes CDR1 MGHRA and CDR2 YSYEKL. The CDR3 is CASSRYRGTDSPLHF. DNA for the CDR3: TGCGCCAGCAGCCGTTACAGGGGGACGGATTCACCCCTCCACTTT.

The table lists this clonotype with many counts. The rearrangement joins TRBV4-3 to TRBJ2-4; D remains ambiguous. From germline, CDR1 is LGHNA and CDR2 YSLEER. V lost 1 base, J lost 9 bases, and 10 bases lay in between. CDR3 length: 13 amino acids. In DNA form, the CDR3 reads TGCGCCAGCAGCCAAGCGGGCAGAGGCATTCAGTACTTC. Amino acid sequence: CASSQAGRGIQYF.